Listed below are T cell receptor beta chains from one sample, sequenced in a study of T cell changes during pregnancy in multiple sclerosis. TCRdb's table, derived via immunoSEQ multiplex PCR, lists solely in-frame clones and lacks some. The sample yields fewer than 130,000 clones, approximately 91% seen once. The sample in question was peripheral blood, obtained after pregnancy. These receptors all stem from a female donor with multiple sclerosis, enrolled in a pregnancy study. Each CDR3 is given with its conserved first and last residue. D genes are given only for firm matches. Where a row states a size, it is once, few, many or the class of an expanded clone; other rows omit it.

-	TRBJ2-7	TRBD1	TRBV7-9	CASSLLDRAGYEQYF	TGTGCCAGCAGCCTTTTGGACAGGGCGGGCTACGAGCAGTACTTC
-	TRBJ1-2	TRBD1	TRBV6-1	CASSGGTGSYGYTF	TGTGCCAGCAGTGGGGGGACAGGGAGTTATGGCTACACCTTC
-	TRBJ1-6	-	TRBV6-5	CASSYLRGAYNSPLHF	TGTGCCAGCAGTTACCTCCGTGGGGCTTATAATTCACCCCTCCACTTT
-	TRBJ1-1	TRBD1	TRBV27	CASSLDRAAIGTEAFF	TGTGCCAGCAGTTTAGACAGGGCCGCGATCGGCACTGAAGCTTTCTTT
once	TRBJ1-4	TRBD1	TRBV5-6	CASSLRTGEKLFF	TGTGCCAGCAGCTTGAGGACAGGGGAGAAACTGTTTTTT
once	TRBJ2-7	TRBD2	TRBV11-2	CASSLGRGGSYEQYF	TGTGCCAGCAGCTTAGGTCGGGGGGGCTCCTACGAGCAGTACTTC
-	TRBJ1-1	-	TRBV5-1	CASSLERLNTEAFF	TGCGCCAGCAGCTTGGAACGGTTGAACACTGAAGCTTTCTTT
-	TRBJ2-1	-	TRBV25-1	CASSEGSGDEQFF	TGTGCCAGCAGTGAGGGTTCGGGGGATGAGCAGTTCTTC
-	TRBJ2-6	-	TRBV6-6	CASDSLSSGANVLTF	TGTGCCAGTGACAGCTTGAGCTCTGGGGCCAACGTCCTGACTTTC
-	TRBJ2-1	-	TRBV29-1	CSADNEQFF	TGCAGCGCCGACAATGAGCAGTTCTTC
-	TRBJ1-5	-	TRBV4-2	CASSQDGVGVNQPQHF	TGTGCCAGCAGCCAAGATGGGGTAGGGGTTAATCAGCCCCAGCATTTT
-	TRBJ2-1	TRBD2	TRBV5-1	CASSQRGLPWPDEQFF	TGCGCCAGCAGCCAAAGGGGACTACCATGGCCCGATGAGCAGTTCTTC
-	TRBJ1-2	-	TRBV6-6	CASSYATGFDGYTF	TGTGCCAGCAGTTATGCGACAGGATTCGATGGCTACACCTTC
-	TRBJ2-5	-	TRBV6-1	CASSGTGALRGRGGSETQYF	TGTGCCAGCAGTGGGACAGGGGCCTTAAGGGGTCGGGGGGGGTCAGAGACCCAGTACTTC
once	TRBJ2-2	-	TRBV23-1	CASSQRGGRENTGELFF	TGCGCCAGCAGTCAAAGGGGGGGGAGGGAAAACACCGGGGAGCTGTTTTTT
-	TRBJ2-4	TRBD1	TRBV19	CASSVGTGRSDIQYF	TGTGCCAGTAGTGTTGGGACAGGACGTTCGGACATTCAGTACTTC
-	TRBJ1-2	TRBD1	TRBV9	CASSEGGVDGYTF	TGTGCCAGCAGTGAAGGGGGCGTAGATGGCTACACCTTC
-	TRBJ1-1	-	TRBV7-2	CASSLSGSRTEAFF	TGTGCCAGCAGCTTATCGGGGTCGAGGACTGAAGCTTTCTTT
-	TRBJ1-4	TRBD1	TRBV25-1	CASRTGGVGEKLFF	TGTGCCAGCCGAACAGGGGGCGTCGGTGAAAAACTGTTTTTT
-	TRBJ1-3	-	TRBV30	CAWTGGSGNTIYF	TGTGCCTGGACGGGGGGGTCAGGGAACACCATATATTTT
few	TRBJ2-7	TRBD1	TRBV5-8	CASSLSTGAYEQYF	TGTGCCAGCAGCTTGAGTACAGGGGCCTACGAGCAGTACTTC
-	TRBJ2-5	TRBD1	TRBV9	CASSVGARDRGETQYF	TGTGCCAGCAGCGTAGGGGCCCGGGACAGGGGTGAGACCCAGTACTTC
-	TRBJ1-4	-	TRBV15	CATSRVQINEKLFF	TGTGCCACCAGCAGAGTACAGATAAATGAAAAACTGTTTTTT
-	TRBJ1-3	-	TRBV4-1	CASSQTLPQAPSGNTIYF	TGCGCCAGCAGCCAAACATTGCCACAGGCTCCCTCTGGAAACACCATATATTTT
-	TRBJ1-2	-	TRBV27	CASSFIYDSNYGYTF	TGTGCCAGCAGTTTTATTTACGACAGCAACTATGGCTACACCTTC
-	TRBJ2-3	TRBD2	TRBV9	CASSVAPTSDTDTQYF	TGTGCCAGCAGCGTAGCTCCGACTAGCGACACAGATACGCAGTATTTT
few	TRBJ1-2	-	TRBV6-5	CASVGGAGGYTF	TGTGCCAGCGTTGGAGGGGCGGGTGGCTACACCTTC
-	TRBJ1-2	-	TRBV19	CASSMGRRDYGYTF	TGTGCCAGTAGTATGGGAAGGAGGGACTATGGCTACACCTTC
-	TRBJ1-4	TRBD1	TRBV10-2	CASRIQGAANEKLFF	TGCGCCAGCAGGATACAGGGGGCGGCTAATGAAAAACTGTTTTTT
-	TRBJ2-3	TRBD2	TRBV7-3	CASSLASGGNADTQYF	TGTGCCAGCAGCTTGGCTAGCGGGGGTAACGCAGATACGCAGTATTTT
-	TRBJ2-7	TRBD1	TRBV6-5	CASRLRQGVYEQYF	TGTGCCAGCAGGTTGCGACAGGGGGTCTACGAGCAGTACTTC
-	TRBJ2-1	TRBD1	TRBV5-1	CASKGTGAYNEQFF	TGCGCCAGCAAGGGGACAGGGGCCTACAATGAGCAGTTCTTC
-	TRBJ1-2	-	TRBV29-1	CSVEETDNYGYTF	TGCAGCGTTGAAGAAACAGATAACTATGGCTACACCTTC
-	TRBJ1-5	-	TRBV7-6	CASSLLGGPGGQPQHF	TGTGCCAGCAGCTTACTGGGCGGGCCGGGAGGTCAGCCCCAGCATTTT
-	TRBJ2-3	-	TRBV9	CASSVGDTDTQYF	TGTGCCAGCAGCGTAGGGGACACGGATACGCAGTATTTT
-	TRBJ1-1	TRBD1	TRBV5-1	CASSFGQAQGAEAFF	TGCGCCAGCAGCTTCGGACAGGCCCAGGGGGCTGAAGCTTTCTTT
-	TRBJ2-2	-	TRBV2	CASSVLEGVAGELFF	TGTGCCAGCAGTGTCCTAGAGGGTGTCGCCGGGGAGCTGTTTTTT
-	TRBJ2-7	-	TRBV7-2	CASSLAGLRGSYEQYF	TGTGCCAGCAGCTTAGCAGGGTTGAGGGGGTCCTACGAGCAGTACTTC